One and the same sample provided the 31 T cell receptor beta chains below, sequenced in a study of breast tumors, draining lymph nodes, adjacent tissues (dated by TCRdb to the mid-2010s). The receptor library was made with multiplex PCR. TCRdb names Illumina HiSeq 2000 as the instrument used. The raw public data were reprocessed by TCRdb itself: fastp quality trimming at Q25, MiXCR clonotype calling, in-frame beta chains only. Rows merge per CDR3 protein into single entries with the most common DNA and genes. In this sample the table shows around 17,000 distinct CDR3 sequences, about 45% of which occur a single time. The top ten hold 13% of the sample. Material: tumor-adjacent breast tissue. The receptors derive from a female donor with breast cancer. Some clones in this sample may be carry-over from other donors' samples.

This clonotype was recorded only once. CDR3 bases: TGTGCCAGCAGTACGACTAGCGAAGGGGCCACAGATACGCAGTATTTT. Protein sequence: CASSTTSEGATDTQYF. This chain uses TRBV12-3 or TRBV12-4 with TRBJ2-3, with 8 bases identical to TRBD2. The V and J ends lost 5 bases and 2 bases, in that order; junction bases with no gene match: 9. CDR3 length: 16 residues.

This chain joins TRBV5-1 and TRBJ2-3; TRBD2 matches at 10 bases. Looked up from germline, CDR1 is SGHRS and CDR2 is YFSETQ. The ends lost 4 bases at V and 5 bases at J; junction bases unmatched: 4. The CDR3 extends over 14 amino acids. CDR3 loop: CASSLAGAEDTQYF. The CDR3 DNA sequence: TGCGCCAGCAGCCTAGCGGGAGCGGAAGATACGCAGTATTTT.

This clonotype was seen many times. This may be a read error: a much more frequent sequence differs by one nucleotide. J is TRBJ1-6 and V is TRBV6-4; D gene ambiguous. The CDR3 covers 13 residues. Per germline, CDR1 MRHNA and CDR2 SNTAGT. CDR3 sequence: CASSHSANSPLHF. The CDR3 coding sequence is TGTGCCAGCAGTCACTCGGCCAATTCACCCCTCCACTTT.

This clonotype counts as medium-sized. J is TRBJ2-7 and V is TRBV24-1; maybe TRBD1 (6 bases). Germline lookup yields CDR1 KGHDR and CDR2 SFDVKD. V lost 3 bases, J lost 5 bases, and 13 bases lay in between. The CDR3 is 14 amino acids. The CDR3 loop reads CATSDPRGTHEQYF. CDR3 coding DNA: TGTGCCACCAGTGATCCCAGGGGTACACACGAGCAGTACTTC.

In this sample, this clonotype is medium-sized (0.01 to 0.1%). The rearrangement uses TRBV7-8 and TRBJ1-2; 8 bases agree with TRBD1. The CDR3 has 13 residues. Per the germline V gene, CDR1 is SGHVS and CDR2 is FQNEAQ. V was pared by 5 bases and J by 7 bases, with 6 bases of the junction left unmatched. The CDR3 loop is CASSHDRGGGYTF. The CDR3 DNA reads TGTGCCAGCAGCCACGACAGGGGCGGTGGCTACACCTTC. The complete variable domain, with remaining parts taken from reference TRBV7-8 and TRBJ1-2, reads GAGVSQSPRYKVAKRGQDVALRCDPISGHVSLFWYQQALGQGPEFLTYFQNEAQLDKSGLPSDRFFAERPEGSVSTLKIQRTQQEDSAVYLCASSHDRGGGYTFGSGTRLTVV.

Relative to its sample, this clonotype is medium-sized. This chain connects TRBV7-9 to TRBJ1-2, with D unclear. This CDR3 has 13 residues. The germline CDR1 and CDR2 sequences are SEHNR and FQNEAQ (reference sequence). Deletions cut 5 bases from V and 4 bases from J, with 11 bases between. CDR3 sequence: CASSPRPRYGYTF. DNA of the CDR3: TGTGCCAGCAGCCCAAGGCCCCGCTATGGCTACACCTTC.

This clonotype was recorded at least ten times. V is TRBV4-2 and J is TRBJ2-3, with unresolved D. This CDR3 is built from 15 residues. V gave up 7 bases and J gave up 0 bases, with 14 bases separating them. Germline V gene lookup returns CDR1 LGHNA and CDR2 YNFKEQ. Written as DNA, the CDR3 is TGTGCCAGCACAAGGGATGGACCTAGCACAGATACGCAGTATTTT. Its protein product is CASTRDGPSTDTQYF.

The chain recombines TRBV20-1 with TRBJ2-7; 9 bases are shared with TRBD1. CDR1 is DFQATT, CDR2 SNEGSKA, per germline (reference sequence). This CDR3 is built from 13 residues. The trim removed 6 bases at V and 2 bases at J, leaving 5 bases unmatched. CDR3 DNA: TGCAGTGCCACCCGGGACAGGGCCTACGAGCAGTACTTC. This gives the protein CSATRDRAYEQYF.

This clonotype is deemed medium-sized (0.01 to 0.1%). The genes are TRBV2 and TRBJ2-7; D remains unclear. V gave up 6 bases and J gave up 3 bases, with 12 bases separating them. This CDR3 is built from 13 residues. Germline V gene data show CDR1 as SNHLY and CDR2 as FYNNEI. The CDR3 sequence is CASSEPFRYEQYF. CDR3 in DNA: TGTGCCAGCAGCGAGCCATTCCGCTACGAGCAGTACTTC.

The sample holds many counts of this clonotype. A clone one base away is much larger, so this may be a read error. This rearrangement joins TRBV6-6 to TRBJ1-2; 10 nucleotides line up with TRBD1. V lost 5 bases to trimming and J lost 0 bases; unmatched junction nucleotides: 6. The CDR3 is 16 residues long. Germline CDR1 is MNHNY and CDR2 is SVGAGI (reference sequence). CDR3 sequence: CASSRTGQGTNYGYTF. The DNA of the CDR3 is TGTGCCAGCAGTCGGACGGGACAGGGGACTAACTATGGCTACACCTTC.

The chain links TRBV19 to TRBJ2-3; D unclear. Deletions cut 3 bases from V and 5 bases from J, with 9 bases between. This CDR3 has 13 amino acids. Germline V gene sequence: CDR1 LNHDA, CDR2 SQIVND (reference sequence). CDR3: CASSIRELDTQYF. The CDR3 bases are TGTGCCAGTAGTATTCGTGAGTTAGATACGCAGTATTTT.

This clonotype showed up many times. The genes are TRBV2 and TRBJ2-7; D remains ambiguous. The germline V gene has CDR1 SNHLY and CDR2 FYNNEI. The CDR3 totals 9 residues. V was shortened by 9 bases and J by 1 base, with 1 base between the two germline ends. The CDR3 loop is CARSYEQYV. CDR3 bases: TGTGCCAGGTCCTACGAGCAGTACGTC.

This clonotype was seen ten or more times. This may be a read error: a much more frequent sequence differs by one nucleotide. The chain couples TRBV20-1 to TRBJ2-7; a weak D match, TRBD2 (6 bases). The CDR3 is 14 amino acids. Germline CDR1 and CDR2: DFQATT and SNEGSKA (reference sequence). The CDR3 here is CSARDAGYSSEQYF. Written as DNA, the CDR3 is TGCAGTGCTAGAGATGCGGGATATTCCTCCGAGCAGTACTTC.

This clonotype came up many times. This chain uses TRBV7-8 with TRBJ1-5, with 8 bases aligning to TRBD1. CDR3 size: 16 residues. Per the germline V gene, CDR1 is SGHVS and CDR2 is FQNEAQ. Germline trimming cut 1 base from V and 5 bases from J; bases unmatched to any gene: 7. CDR3: CASSLVGRGQDQPQHF. The DNA of the CDR3 is TGTGCCAGCAGCTTAGTCGGCAGGGGGCAGGATCAGCCCCAGCATTTT.

This clonotype was counted once. The chain employs TRBV5-1 and TRBJ2-7, with 8 bases fitting TRBD1. CDR3 size: 16 residues. Germline CDR1 SGHRS, CDR2 YFSETQ. V shed 5 bases, J shed 2 bases, and the junction held 12 bases outside the gene matches. The CDR3 region has the DNA TGCGCCAGCAGGCTACGGAGCACAGGGGGAGCCTACGAGCAGTACTTC. Amino acids: CASRLRSTGGAYEQYF.

The chain employs TRBV6-7 and TRBJ2-3; 9 nucleotides line up with TRBD1. TRBV6-7 is an ORF, with its function uncertain. J gave up 3 bases and V 6 bases, and 4 bases lay outside the gene matches. The CDR3 runs 14 residues. This CDR3 is CASRTGGATDTQYF. The CDR3 nucleotides read TGTGCCAGCAGAACAGGGGGCGCGACAGATACGCAGTATTTT.

The gene calls are TRBV12-3 or TRBV12-4 and TRBJ2-3; D gene ambiguous. This CDR3 has 14 residues. With 5 bases removed from V and 2 bases from J, the gap between germline ends came to 11 bases. The CDR3 sequence: CASSRKVNTDTQYF. As DNA, the CDR3 is TGTGCCAGCAGTCGGAAGGTGAACACAGATACGCAGTATTTT.

Worth noting for this clonotype: A much larger clone lies a single base off, so this may be a read error. The chain has TRBV12-3 or TRBV12-4 and TRBJ1-1, with 8 bases identical to TRBD1. The CDR3 extends over 14 amino acids. CDR3 protein: CASSKTGGRTDAFF. In DNA, the CDR3 is TGTGCCAGCAGTAAAACAGGGGGACGCACTGATGCTTTCTTT.

This clonotype has at least ten counts. The rearrangement joins TRBV7-8 to TRBJ2-6, with D possibly TRBD1 on 5 matching bases. This CDR3 comprises 18 residues. V was trimmed by 1 base and J by 0 bases, leaving 13 bases between them. In germline, CDR1 is SGHVS, CDR2 FQNEAQ. The CDR3 loop is CASSLGGRADSGANVLTF. DNA for the CDR3: TGTGCCAGCAGCTTAGGGGGCAGGGCAGACTCTGGGGCCAACGTCCTGACTTTC. Using reference TRBV7-8 and TRBJ2-6 for the parts outside the CDR3, the full variable domain is GAGVSQSPRYKVAKRGQDVALRCDPISGHVSLFWYQQALGQGPEFLTYFQNEAQLDKSGLPSDRFFAERPEGSVSTLKIQRTQQEDSAVYLCASSLGGRADSGANVLTFGAGSRLTVL.

This clonotype is labeled medium-sized. The chain combines TRBV5-1 with TRBJ1-2; 7 bases are a match to TRBD1. In germline, CDR1 is SGHRS, CDR2 YFSETQ. Trimming took 3 bases from V and 5 from J; bases not matched to a gene: 10. The length of the CDR3 is 15 residues. The CDR3 nucleotides read TGCGCCAGCAGCTACTTTCGGGGACAGCCTTATGGCTACACCTTC. This sequence encodes CASSYFRGQPYGYTF.

This chain connects TRBV2 to TRBJ2-5; D is ambiguous. Germline CDR1 is SNHLY and CDR2 is FYNNEI. The CDR3 has 13 residues. The V end was cut by 3 bases, the J end by 4 bases, with 9 bases between. Written as DNA, the CDR3 is TGTGCCAGCAGTGATTCGGTCGGAGAGACCCAGTACTTC. Its translation: CASSDSVGETQYF.

This clonotype was counted at least ten times. This chain joins TRBV6-4 and TRBJ2-2; 7 bases fit TRBD1. Trimming took 4 bases from V and 3 from J; bases not matched to a gene: 2. CDR3 length: 14 residues. CDR1 is MRHNA, CDR2 SNTAGT, per germline. The CDR3 DNA reads as TGTGCCAGCAGTGTGGGGACAGACACCGGGGAGCTGTTTTTT. It is translated as CASSVGTDTGELFF.

Concerning this clonotype itself: Germline and junction disagree at one end, which may indicate a read error. The rearrangement uses TRBV20-1 and TRBJ1-4, with 9 bases that match TRBD1. Germline V gene lookup returns CDR1 DFQATT and CDR2 SNEGSKA (reference sequence). This CDR3 has 15 amino acids. The CDR3 region is CSARPPGTGNEELFF. The CDR3 bases are TGCAGTGCTAGGCCCCCCGGGACAGGGAATGAAGAACTGTTTTTT.

The chain links TRBV30 to TRBJ1-6; D unclear. Deletions cut 6 bases from V and 0 bases from J, with 9 bases between. The CDR3 extends over 14 amino acids. Germline CDR1 and CDR2: GTSNPN and SVGIG (reference sequence). The CDR3 DNA reads TGTGCCTGTGATCCGAGCTCCTATAATTCACCCCTCCACTTT. It is translated as CACDPSSYNSPLHF.

By its share, this clonotype is medium-sized. This sequence joins TRBV7-2 and TRBJ2-1, with D unclear. There are 14 residues in the CDR3. The germline V and J ends were trimmed by 2 bases and 3 bases, with 8 bases remaining between them. Looked up from germline, CDR1 is SGHTA and CDR2 is FQGNSA. The CDR3 spells CASSLTANYNEQFF. CDR3 nucleotides: TGTGCCAGCAGCTTAACGGCAAACTACAATGAGCAGTTCTTC.

This clonotype is a singleton in its sample. The V call is TRBV27, the J call TRBJ2-2; 7 bases fit TRBD2. V lost 3 bases, J lost 4 bases, and 5 bases stayed unmatched. CDR1 and CDR2 (germline): MNHEY, SMNVEV (reference sequence). The CDR3 runs to 15 residues. CDR3 protein: CASSFGRPFTGELFF. For the CDR3, the DNA is TGTGCCAGCAGTTTCGGGAGGCCCTTCACCGGGGAGCTGTTTTTT.

For this clonotype: Since the CDR3 does not end with the conserved phenylalanine or tryptophan, this likely comes from a read error. This chain connects TRBV5-4 to TRBJ1-2, with a weak D call TRBD1 (6 bases). The CDR3 length is 13 residues. Looked up from germline, CDR1 is SGHNT and CDR2 is YYREEE (reference sequence). The CDR3 coding sequence is TGTGTCAGCAGCCCGGGGACACCGGCCTCCTACACCCTC. Protein: CVSSPGTPASYTL.

This clonotype is termed medium-sized. The chain has TRBV2 and TRBJ1-5; D gene ambiguous. CDR1 SNHLY and CDR2 FYNNEI come from the germline V gene. Trimming left V 2 bases short and J 6 bases short, with 14 bases between. The CDR3 covers 15 residues. The CDR3 nucleotides read TGTGCCAGCAGTGAAACATCTCCCGGAGGTCAGCCCCAGCATTTT. Residues: CASSETSPGGQPQHF.

In its sample, this clonotype was seen a few times. V and J are TRBV12-3 or TRBV12-4 and TRBJ1-1, with D possibly matching TRBD1 (6 bases). With 4 bases removed from V and 4 bases from J, the gap between germline ends came to 16 bases. The CDR3 runs 15 residues. In nucleotides, the CDR3 is TGTGCCAGCAGTTCGACAGGCGGGTCGACCACTGAAGCTTTCTTT. Translation gives CASSSTGGSTTEAFF.

V is TRBV6-6 and J is TRBJ2-1, with 9 bases that match TRBD2. The V gene end was trimmed by 3 bases and the J gene end by 8 bases; junction bases not matched to a gene: 8. The CDR3 contains 15 residues. Germline V gene data show CDR1 as MNHNY and CDR2 as SVGAGI (reference sequence). As DNA, the CDR3 is TGTGCCAGCAGTTATATAGCGGGAGTCGAACATGAGCAGTTCTTC. This codes for CASSYIAGVEHEQFF.

This clonotype was found many times. The junction differs from germline at one of its ends, possibly a read error. The genes are TRBV30 and TRBJ2-6, with D tentatively TRBD1 (5 bases). Germline lookup yields CDR1 GTSNPN and CDR2 SVGIG (reference sequence). CDR3 length equals 14 residues. As DNA, the CDR3 is TGTGCCTGGAGTCGGGCCTCTGGGGCCAGCGTCCTGACTTTC. The encoded protein is CAWSRASGASVLTF. Supplemented by reference TRBV30 and TRBJ2-6, the full variable domain reads SQTIHQWPATLVQPVGSPLSLECTVEGTSNPNLYWYRQAAGRGLQLLFYSVGIGQISSEVPQNLSASRPQDRQFILSSKKLLLSDSGFYLCAWSRASGASVLTFGAGSRLTVL.